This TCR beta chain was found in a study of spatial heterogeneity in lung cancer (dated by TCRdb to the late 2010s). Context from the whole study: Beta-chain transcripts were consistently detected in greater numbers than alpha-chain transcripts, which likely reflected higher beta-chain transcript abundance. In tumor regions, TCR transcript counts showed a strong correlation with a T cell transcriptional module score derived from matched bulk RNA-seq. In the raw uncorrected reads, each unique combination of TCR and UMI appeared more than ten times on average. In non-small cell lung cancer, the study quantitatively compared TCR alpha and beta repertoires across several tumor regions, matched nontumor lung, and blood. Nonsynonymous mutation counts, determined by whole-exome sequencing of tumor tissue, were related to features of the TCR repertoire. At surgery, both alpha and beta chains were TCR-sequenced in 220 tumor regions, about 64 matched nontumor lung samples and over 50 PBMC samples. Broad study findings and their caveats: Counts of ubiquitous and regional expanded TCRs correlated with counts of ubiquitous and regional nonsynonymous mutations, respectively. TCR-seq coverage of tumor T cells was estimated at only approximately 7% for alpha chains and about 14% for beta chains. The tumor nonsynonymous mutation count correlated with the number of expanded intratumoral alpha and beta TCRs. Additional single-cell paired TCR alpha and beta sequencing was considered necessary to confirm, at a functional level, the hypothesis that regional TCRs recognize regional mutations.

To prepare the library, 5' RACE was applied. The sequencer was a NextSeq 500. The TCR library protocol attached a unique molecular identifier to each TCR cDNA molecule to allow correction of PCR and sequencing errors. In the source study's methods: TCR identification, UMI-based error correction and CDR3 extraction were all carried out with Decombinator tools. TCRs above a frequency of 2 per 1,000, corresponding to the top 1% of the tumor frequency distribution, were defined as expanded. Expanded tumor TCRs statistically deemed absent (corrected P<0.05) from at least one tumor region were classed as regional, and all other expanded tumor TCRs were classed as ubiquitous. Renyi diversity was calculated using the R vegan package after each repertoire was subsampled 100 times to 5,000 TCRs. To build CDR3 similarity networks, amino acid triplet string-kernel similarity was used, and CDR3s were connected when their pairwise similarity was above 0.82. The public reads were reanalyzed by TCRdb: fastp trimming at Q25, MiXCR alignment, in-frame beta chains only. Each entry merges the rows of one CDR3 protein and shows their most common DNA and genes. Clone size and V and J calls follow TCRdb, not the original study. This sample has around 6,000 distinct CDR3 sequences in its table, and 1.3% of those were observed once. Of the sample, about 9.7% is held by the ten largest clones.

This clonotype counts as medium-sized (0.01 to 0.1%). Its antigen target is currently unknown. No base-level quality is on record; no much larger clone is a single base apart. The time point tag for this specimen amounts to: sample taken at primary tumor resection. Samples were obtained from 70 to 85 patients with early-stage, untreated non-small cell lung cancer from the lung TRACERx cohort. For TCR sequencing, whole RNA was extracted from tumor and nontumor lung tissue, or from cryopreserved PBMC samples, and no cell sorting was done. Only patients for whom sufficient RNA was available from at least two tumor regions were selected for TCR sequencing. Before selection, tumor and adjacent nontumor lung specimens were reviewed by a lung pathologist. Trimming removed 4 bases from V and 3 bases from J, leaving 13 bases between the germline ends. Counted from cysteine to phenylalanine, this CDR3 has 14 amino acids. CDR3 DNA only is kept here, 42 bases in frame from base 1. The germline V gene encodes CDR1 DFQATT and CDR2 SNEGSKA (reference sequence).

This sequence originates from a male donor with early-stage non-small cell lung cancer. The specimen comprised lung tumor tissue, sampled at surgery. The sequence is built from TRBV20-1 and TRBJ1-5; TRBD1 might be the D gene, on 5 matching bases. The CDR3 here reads CSAIQGGDNQPQHF. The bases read TGCAGTGCTATCCAGGGAGGGGACAATCAGCCCCAGCATTTT.